The sequence of this T cell receptor beta chain was determined in a study of T-cell reconstitution after alpha-beta-depleted transplantation in children. Unique molecular identifiers tagged the TCRbeta library. MiXCR, applied by TCRdb to the PCR reads, yields one record per CDR3 protein. This sample carries about 440,000 distinct CDR3 sequences, over 40% of them seen once, and the ten largest clones take under 35%. The CDR3 has 13 amino acids. V was cut by 4 bases and J by 7 bases, with 11 bases left in between. Germline assignment: CDR1 MNHNS and CDR2 SASEGT. Whole-study results and caveats: Approximately two months post-transplant, alpha-beta T cells reportedly originated from several hundred expanded graft clones. Diversity and T-cell counts at one year after transplant derived mostly from new T cells. From surviving recipient T cells and thymic progenitors came the high day-60 TCRbeta diversity observed in some patients.

This clonotype has at least ten counts. Its antigen is currently unknown. This clonotype was sampled from a girl between 2 and 10 years old with aplastic anemia, due to receive a stem cell transplant. V gene TRBV6-1 combines with J gene TRBJ1-3; D remains unclear. The source was PBMCs, collected before TCRalphabeta/CD19-depleted stem cell transplant. CDR3 sequence: CASSALEGNTIYF. CDR3 nucleotide sequence: TGTGCCAGCAGTGCCTTAGAGGGCAACACCATATATTTT.